This TCR beta chain was observed in a study of ipilimumab plus nivolumab after autologous stem cell transplantation. Study-wide points: Per the authors, repertoire, Treg and microbiota data justify further study.

CDR3 length: 15 amino acids. Germline lookup yields CDR1 SGHNT and CDR2 YYREEE (reference sequence). The ends lost 5 bases at V and 4 bases at J; junction bases unmatched: 6. Repertoires were generated with immunoSEQ multiplex PCR, while TCRdb's copy carries only in-frame clones and drops some. This table has about 20,000 clones, over 65% appearing once. Through week 26, nivolumab 3 mg/kg IV was given weeks 1, 4, 7, 10, then biweekly. Concerning this clone itself: Its target is not known.

Sample: PBMCs, taken in a trial of ipilimumab plus nivolumab as post-transplant consolidation. The receptor was isolated from a male donor with diffuse large B-cell lymphoma. The V and J genes are TRBV5-4 and TRBJ2-2, with TRBD1 identical over 9 bases. This CDR3 reads CASRPDRGSTGELFF. The CDR3 bases are TGTGCCAGCAGGCCGGACAGGGGTAGCACCGGGGAGCTGTTTTTT.